The 23 T cell receptor beta chains below were found in one sample sequenced in a study of T cell responses to AZD1222 COVID-19 vaccine. TCRdb keeps only in-frame clones here, not all; method: immunoSEQ multiplex PCR. The sample yields about 130,000 clones, 85% to 90% seen once. The sample consisted of peripheral blood, taken 28 days after the second AZD1222 dose. The receptors were sampled from an adult who received the AZD1222 COVID-19 vaccine.

The rearrangement joins TRBV19 to TRBJ1-1; D is possibly TRBD1 (5 bases). Trimming took 8 bases from V and 1 from J, leaving 14 bases between them. Germline V CDR1 and CDR2: LNHDA, SQIVND (reference sequence). The CDR3 contains 14 residues. Here the CDR3 reads CASQRRQTNTEAFF. The CDR3 region has the DNA TGTGCCAGTCAACGTCGACAGACGAACACTGAAGCTTTCTTT.

The chain uses TRBV29-1 and TRBJ2-7; TRBD2 agrees at 7 bases. Germline lookup yields CDR1 SQVTM and CDR2 ANQGSEA. The CDR3 runs 14 residues. The V segment lost 7 bases and the J segment 0 bases; nucleotides outside the gene matches: 9. The CDR3 DNA is TGCAGCGCCGCGGCCCCGGGGGGCTCCTACGAGCAGTACTTC. The encoded protein is CSAAAPGGSYEQYF.

This chain joins TRBV5-1 and TRBJ1-6; D gene unclear. V lost 0 bases and J lost 5, with 6 bases in between. The CDR3 has 14 amino acids. Germline values: CDR1 SGHRS, CDR2 YFSETQ. Here the CDR3 reads CASSLVLDNSPLHF. For the CDR3, the DNA is TGCGCCAGCAGCTTGGTCCTGGATAATTCACCCCTCCACTTT.

The V call is TRBV30, the J call TRBJ1-4, with D hard to call. CDR3 length equals 16 residues. Germline V lookup: CDR1 GTSNPN, CDR2 SVGIG (reference sequence). V was cut by 2 bases and J by 0 bases, with 13 bases left in between. This CDR3 is CAWSPLPVATNEKLFF. DNA for the CDR3: TGTGCCTGGAGTCCCTTACCAGTTGCAACTAATGAAAAACTGTTTTTT.

This rearrangement joins TRBV10-2 to TRBJ1-1; TRBD1 might be the D (5 bases). Trimming removed 2 bases at V and 4 bases at J, with 11 bases between. CDR1 is WSHSY, CDR2 SAAADI, per germline. The CDR3 has 14 amino acids. The DNA for the CDR3 is TGCGCCAGCAGTGAGCTGGTGGGGGGCACTGAAGCTTTCTTT. Amino acid sequence: CASSELVGGTEAFF.

The rearrangement links TRBV6-2 or TRBV6-3 to TRBJ1-6; TRBD1 matches 7 bases. The CDR3 spans 17 residues. V shed 3 bases, J shed 4 bases, and the junction held 9 bases outside the gene matches. Germline V gives CDR1 MNHEY, CDR2 SVGEGT. The CDR3 here is CASSYTGQEPYNSPLHF. The CDR3 region has the DNA TGTGCCAGCAGTTATACCGGACAGGAACCTTATAATTCACCCCTCCACTTT.

The V call is TRBV25-1, the J call TRBJ2-4; no reliable D call. Trimming took 4 bases from V and 0 from J, leaving 7 bases between them. The germline gives CDR1 MGHDK, CDR2 SYGVNS. CDR3 size: 14 residues. The CDR3, as DNA: TGTGCCAGCAGTGCAACGGGAGCCAAAAACATTCAGTACTTC. Its protein is CASSATGAKNIQYF.

CDR3 in amino acids: CASSPLTGGLSPFF. CDR3 sequence (DNA): TGTGCCAGCTCACCTTTGACGGGGGGCTTATCGCCGTTCTTC. The V gene is TRBV18, the J gene TRBJ2-1, with D possibly TRBD2 on 7 matching bases. CDR3 length: 14 amino acids. With 3 bases removed from V and 15 bases from J, the gap between germline ends came to 21 bases. Germline CDR1 reads KGHSH; CDR2 reads LQKENI.

The chain carries TRBV6-5 and TRBJ2-7; the D gene is possibly TRBD1 (6 bases). The CDR3 length is 14 residues. The germline V gene has CDR1 MNHEY and CDR2 SVGAGI. Trimming took off 6 bases at V and 2 bases at J, with 14 bases between the two ends. For the CDR3, the DNA is TGTGCCAGCAGCCACCGGGACACCACCTACGAGCAGTACTTC. This encodes CASSHRDTTYEQYF.

J is TRBJ2-7 and V is TRBV6-2 or TRBV6-3; no clear D gene. CDR3 length equals 14 residues. Germline loops: CDR1 MNHEY, CDR2 SVGEGT. V was trimmed by 2 bases and J by 3 bases, leaving 11 bases between them. CDR3 in DNA: TGTGCCAGCAGTTACAGGCCCACGGACTACGAGCAGTACTTC. Translating it yields CASSYRPTDYEQYF.

The chain couples TRBV19 to TRBJ2-1, with D unresolved. The CDR3 is 14 amino acids. The germline V and J ends were trimmed by 4 bases and 3 bases, with 10 bases remaining between them. Germline lookup yields CDR1 LNHDA and CDR2 SQIVND (reference sequence). DNA of the CDR3: TGTGCCAGTAGTAGGCGGCCCTACTACAATGAGCAGTTCTTC. Encoded protein: CASSRRPYYNEQFF.

J is TRBJ2-2 and V is TRBV5-1, with TRBD2 as a possible D gene (6 bases). The CDR3 sequence is 16 residues long. From germline, CDR1 is SGHRS and CDR2 YFSETQ. Trimming took 2 bases from V and 0 from J, leaving 11 bases between them. CDR3 region: CASSLNGGSNTGELFF. As DNA, the CDR3 is TGCGCCAGCAGCTTAAACGGGGGTTCGAACACCGGGGAGCTGTTTTTT.

This rearrangement joins TRBV6-1 to TRBJ1-2; D gene unclear. V lost 0 bases, J lost 7 bases, and 3 bases lay in between. This CDR3 spans 11 amino acids. CDR1 is MNHNS and CDR2 is SASEGT in the germline V gene. CDR3 DNA sequence: TGTGCCAGCAGTGAAGCCCTTGGCTACACCTTC. Protein sequence: CASSEALGYTF.

J is TRBJ2-5 and V is TRBV30, with 8 bases that match TRBD1. With V trimmed by 7 bases and J by 6 bases, 10 bases remained unmatched. The CDR3 length is 13 residues. Looked up from germline, CDR1 is GTSNPN and CDR2 is SVGIG (reference sequence). The CDR3 region is CASDRGRRKTQYF. Written as DNA, the CDR3 is TGTGCCTCAGACAGGGGTAGGAGGAAGACCCAGTACTTC.

CDR3 nucleotides: TGTGCCAGCAGGGCCGGGGCTAGCACAGATACGCAGTATTTT. Its protein product is CASRAGASTDTQYF. This chain links TRBV9 with TRBJ2-3, with D perhaps given as TRBD1 or TRBD2 (5 bases each). Trimming removed 5 bases at V and 0 bases at J, with 10 bases between. Germline CDR1 is SGDLS and CDR2 is YYNGEE. The CDR3 consists of 14 residues.

J is TRBJ2-5 and V is TRBV3-1 (or the pseudogene TRBV3-2), with D uncertain. CDR3 length: 12 residues. V gave up 4 bases and J gave up 11 bases, with 14 bases separating them. In germline, CDR1 is LGHDT, CDR2 YNNKEL (reference sequence). CDR3 bases: TGTGCCAGCAGCCCGTCCTCTCCCAGTCAGTACTTC. This sequence encodes CASSPSSPSQYF.

This chain connects TRBV9 to TRBJ1-4; 9 bases are a match to TRBD1. Losses at the gene ends were 0 bases for V and 0 bases for J; bases not matched to a gene: 6. CDR1 and CDR2 (germline): SGDLS, YYNGEE. The CDR3 consists of 18 residues. CDR3 sequence reads: CASSVGTGESATNEKLFF. The CDR3 DNA reads TGTGCCAGCAGCGTAGGGACAGGGGAGAGTGCAACTAATGAAAAACTGTTTTTT. Full variable domain (rest looked up from reference TRBV9 and TRBJ1-4): DSGVTQTPKHLITATGQRVTLRCSPRSGDLSVYWYQQSLDQGLQFLIQYYNGEERAKGNILERFSAQQFPDLHSELNLSSLELGDSALYFCASSVGTGESATNEKLFFGSGTQLSVL.

This chain links TRBV29-1 with TRBJ2-7; the match to TRBD2 covers 7 bases. The germline gives CDR1 SQVTM, CDR2 ANQGSEA. The CDR3 spans 13 residues. Trimming removed 4 bases from V and 0 bases from J; junction bases left unmatched: 3. The CDR3, as DNA: TGCAGCGTTGGGGGGGGACCCTCCTACGAGCAGTACTTC. It yields the protein CSVGGGPSYEQYF.

The chain is built from TRBV12-3 or TRBV12-4 and TRBJ1-1; D unresolved. The CDR3 is made up of 13 amino acids. V gave up 7 bases and J gave up 7 bases, with 16 bases separating them. CDR3 nucleotides: TGTGCCAGCACCACCGATGGGCACTATGAAGCTTTCTTT. Its protein is CASTTDGHYEAFF.

V and J are TRBV5-1 and TRBJ2-7; 7 nucleotides line up with TRBD1. This CDR3 is 15 amino acids long. From germline, CDR1 is SGHRS and CDR2 YFSETQ. J lost 2 bases, V lost 0 bases, and 5 bases had no gene match. CDR3 coding DNA: TGCGCCAGCAGCTTGGCCGGGACAGATACCTACGAGCAGTACTTC. The encoded protein is CASSLAGTDTYEQYF.

This clone was seen once. The J gene is TRBJ1-2, the V gene TRBV25-1; TRBD1 might be the D (6 bases). Germline V gene lookup returns CDR1 MGHDK and CDR2 SYGVNS. The CDR3 spans 16 residues. Trimming shortened V by 4 bases and J by 8 bases, and 23 bases separated the two germline ends. CDR3 sequence: CASSVPGAGGTSGYTF. The CDR3 DNA reads as TGTGCCAGCAGTGTTCCAGGGGCCGGGGGGACTAGCGGCTACACCTTC.

This chain joins TRBV5-1 and TRBJ2-7; 8 bases match TRBD1. This CDR3 is built from 15 residues. The J segment lost 1 base and the V segment lost 4 bases, leaving 7 bases of the junction unmatched. Germline CDR1 is SGHRS and CDR2 is YFSETQ. CDR3 in amino acids: CASSTGQGSSYEQYF. DNA for the CDR3: TGCGCCAGCAGCACCGGACAGGGATCGTCCTACGAGCAGTACTTC.

The rearrangement joins TRBV6-2 or TRBV6-3 to TRBJ2-3; tentatively, D is TRBD1 (6 bases). V lost 1 base, J lost 0 bases, and 17 bases lay in between. Germline lookup yields CDR1 MNHEY and CDR2 SVGEGT. This CDR3 comprises 18 residues. The CDR3 coding sequence is TGTGCCAGCAGTTACTTGGGGGCCTTTCGAACTAGCACAGATACGCAGTATTTT. Translated: CASSYLGAFRTSTDTQYF.